A single sample is the source of the 17 T cell receptor beta chains below, sequenced in a study of monozygotic twins with inflammatory bowel disease. TCRdb reprocessed the 5' RACE reads, with one entry per CDR3 protein and no DNA. The clone table shows some 330,000 distinct CDR3 sequences, with the ten largest holding approximately 5.4%. The sequencing input was blood. All receptors come from a human donor with ulcerative colitis or Crohn's disease, or a healthy co-twin of an affected twin (not recorded which).

The chain links TRBV7-9 to TRBJ1-1. The length of the CDR3 is 12 residues. CDR1 SEHNR and CDR2 FQNEAQ come from the germline V gene (reference sequence). The CDR3 protein is CASSLTRIRAFF. The whole variable domain, filled in from reference TRBV7-9 and TRBJ1-1, reads DTGVSQNPRHKITKRGQNVTFRCDPISEHNRLYWYRQTLGQGPEFLTYFQNEAQLEKSRLLSDRFSAERPKGSFSTLEIQRTEQGDSAMYLCASSLTRIRAFFGQGTRLTVV.

The V and J genes are TRBV5-1 and TRBJ2-3. CDR1 is SGHRS, CDR2 YFSETQ, per germline. The CDR3 is 15 residues long. CDR3 in amino acids: CASKLMGSSTDTQYF.

The V and J genes are TRBV27 and TRBJ2-1; without DNA, the TCRdb call of TRBD1 cannot be checked. Germline V gene sequence: CDR1 MNHEY, CDR2 SMNVEV (reference sequence). CDR3 size: 13 residues. This CDR3 is CASSLNRGNEQFF.

The chain combines TRBV9 with TRBJ1-5; as DNA is missing, the TRBD1 call by TCRdb cannot be tested. Germline V gene sequence: CDR1 SGDLS, CDR2 YYNGEE. The CDR3 consists of 14 residues. The CDR3 reads CASSVGTGGQPQHF.

This sequence joins TRBV11-2 and TRBJ2-3. CDR1 SGHAT and CDR2 FQNNGV come from the germline V gene. The CDR3 length is 13 residues. The CDR3 loop is CASSFSNTDTQYF. Full variable domain (outside the CDR3, taken from reference TRBV11-2 and TRBJ2-3): EAGVAQSPRYKIIEKRQSVAFWCNPISGHATLYWYQQILGQGPKLLIQFQNNGVVDDSQLPKDRFSAERLKGVDSTLKIQPAKLEDSAVYLCASSFSNTDTQYFGPGTRLTVL.

The J gene is TRBJ2-3, the V gene TRBV20-1; TCRdb's D call, TRBD2, is unchecked because there is no DNA. In germline, CDR1 is DFQATT, CDR2 SNEGSKA (reference sequence). This CDR3 has 16 residues. CDR3 residues: CSARVRTRPSTDTQYF.

The chain is built from TRBV20-1 and TRBJ2-2. The CDR3 contains 11 residues. Germline V lookup: CDR1 DFQATT, CDR2 SNEGSKA (reference sequence). CDR3 region: CSAPSLGELFF.

The chain links TRBV5-4 to TRBJ2-1; TCRdb outputs TRBD2, but without DNA this stays unchecked. There are 16 residues in the CDR3. CDR1 is SGHNT, CDR2 YYREEE, per germline (reference sequence). The CDR3 sequence is CASSTRTSGGLNEQFF.

V usage is TRBV6-1 and J usage is TRBJ2-1; there is no DNA to check the TCRdb D call of TRBD2. The CDR3 length is 15 residues. Germline V gives CDR1 MNHNS, CDR2 SASEGT. The CDR3 loop reads CASSQGGSGVNEQFF.

The V call is TRBV12-3 or TRBV12-4, the J call TRBJ1-2; TCRdb proposes TRBD1, but this gene call is untestable without DNA. The CDR3 sequence is 12 residues long. CDR3 sequence: CASLGTNYGYTF.

The gene calls are TRBV15 and TRBJ2-3; TCRdb's D call, TRBD1, is unchecked because there is no DNA. The germline gives CDR1 LNHNV, CDR2 YYDKDF (reference sequence). The CDR3 extends over 17 amino acids. CDR3 in amino acids: CATSFNEQGAKTDTQYF.

The chain combines TRBV6-5 with TRBJ2-5. The CDR3 has 17 residues. Per germline, CDR1 MNHEY and CDR2 SVGAGI. The CDR3 reads CASSYRLIPNHQETQYF.

The genes are TRBV5-4 and TRBJ1-1. CDR1 and CDR2 from the germline V gene are SGHNT and YYREEE (reference sequence). The CDR3 is made up of 12 amino acids. CDR3 residues: CASSTRNTEAFF. Based on the CDR3 plus reference TRBV5-4 and TRBJ1-1, the full variable domain is ETGVTQSPTHLIKTRGQQVTLRCSSQSGHNTVSWYQQALGQGPQFIFQYYREEENGRGNFPPRFSGLQFPNYSSELNVNALELDDSALYLCASSTRNTEAFFGQGTRLTVV.

The chain joins TRBV7-9 to TRBJ2-1; TCRdb's D call of TRBD2 is untestable without DNA. Germline CDR1 reads SEHNR; CDR2 reads FQNEAQ (reference sequence). This CDR3 is built from 17 residues. The CDR3 here is CASSSPFGTSEEDEQFF.

The rearrangement links TRBV9 to TRBJ1-5. The CDR3 length is 14 residues. Per germline, CDR1 SGDLS and CDR2 YYNGEE. The CDR3 here is CASSVGDSNQPQHF. The variable domain in full, completed from reference TRBV9 and TRBJ1-5, reads DSGVTQTPKHLITATGQRVTLRCSPRSGDLSVYWYQQSLDQGLQFLIQYYNGEERAKGNILERFSAQQFPDLHSELNLSSLELGDSALYFCASSVGDSNQPQHFGDGTRLSIL.

The chain uses TRBV7-2 and TRBJ2-4; TCRdb's D call of TRBD2 is untestable without DNA. Germline CDR1 is SGHTA and CDR2 is FQGNSA. CDR3 length: 17 residues. The CDR3 here is CASSLSAGVGRKNIQYF.

The chain links TRBV21-1 to TRBJ2-7; checking the TCRdb D call of TRBD2 is not possible without DNA. TRBV21-1 is deemed a pseudogene. The CDR3 is made up of 11 amino acids. The CDR3 spells CASSPRLVQYF.